This entry lists 28 T cell receptor beta chains sequenced from one sample in a study of control samples from healthy donors and cancer patients. Assay: immunoSEQ multiplex PCR; the TCRdb copy retains only in-frame clones and omits some. Among around 170,000 clones, 92% were seen once, and the ten largest hold about 0.73%. The sequencing input was blood. These receptors came from a woman aged 25 to 39 in good health.

This chain connects TRBV28 to TRBJ2-4; 7 nucleotides match TRBD2. Germline trimming cut 2 bases from V and 0 bases from J; bases unmatched to any gene: 10. The CDR3 covers 18 residues. From germline, CDR1 is MDHEN and CDR2 SYDVKM. CDR3 loop: CASSLPLTQRGAKNIQYF. The CDR3 region has the DNA TGTGCCAGCAGTTTACCCTTGACCCAGCGGGGAGCCAAAAACATTCAGTACTTC. Supplemented by reference TRBV28 and TRBJ2-4, the full variable domain reads DVKVTQSSRYLVKRTGEKVFLECVQDMDHENMFWYRQDPGLGLRLIYFSYDVKMKEKGDIPEGYSVSREKKERFSLILESASTNQTSMYLCASSLPLTQRGAKNIQYFGAGTRLSVL.

The rearrangement joins TRBV18 to TRBJ1-3, with a tentative D call TRBD1 (5 bases). V shed 6 bases and J shed 2 bases, with 8 bases lying between them. The CDR3 loop spans 13 amino acids. The germline gives CDR1 KGHSH, CDR2 LQKENI. This CDR3 is CASSGTAGNTIYF. The CDR3 DNA reads as TGTGCCAGCTCTGGGACCGCTGGAAACACCATATATTTT.

This clone was observed a single time. The chain couples TRBV2 to TRBJ1-4; 9 bases are shared with TRBD1. Germline CDR1 SNHLY, CDR2 FYNNEI. J was trimmed by 5 bases and V by 5 bases; bases with no gene match: 6. This CDR3 comprises 15 residues. CDR3 nucleotide sequence: TGTGCCAGCAGTAGACAGGGGGGACCGAATGAAAAACTGTTTTTT. Its protein is CASSRQGGPNEKLFF.

The chain couples TRBV24-1 to TRBJ1-5, with 10 bases identical to TRBD1. Trimming took 6 bases from V and 4 from J; bases not matched to a gene: 5. The CDR3 length is 15 residues. The germline V gene encodes CDR1 KGHDR and CDR2 SFDVKD. CDR3 residues: CATSPGTGANQPQHF. In DNA form, the CDR3 reads TGTGCCACCAGTCCCGGGACAGGGGCTAATCAGCCCCAGCATTTT.

The chain combines TRBV9 with TRBJ1-1; 8 bases line up with TRBD1. This CDR3 spans 15 amino acids. The V gene's germline CDR1 is SGDLS and CDR2 YYNGEE. V dropped 0 bases and J dropped 3; count of bases not matched to a gene: 4. CDR3 sequence (DNA): TGTGCCAGCAGCGTAGCCTCGACAGGGGACACTGAAGCTTTCTTT. Protein: CASSVASTGDTEAFF.

About this clone: The same CDR3 also results from other DNA sequences found in this sample. This chain uses TRBV19 with TRBJ2-2; 7 bases align to TRBD1. V was pared by 5 bases and J by 6 bases, with 6 bases of the junction left unmatched. This CDR3 is built from 14 residues. Germline loops: CDR1 LNHDA, CDR2 SQIVND (reference sequence). CDR3 bases: TGTGCCAGTAGTGGAAGACAGGGACCCGGGGAGCTGTTTTTT. This gives the protein CASSGRQGPGELFF.

This clone has a single count. The chain uses TRBV6-5 and TRBJ2-3; possible D gene TRBD1, 5 bases. This CDR3 region has 15 residues. Per the germline V gene, CDR1 is MNHEY and CDR2 is SVGAGI. Trimming removed 6 bases from V and 0 bases from J, with 13 bases in between. The CDR3 loop reads CASRDGQTSTDTQYF. As DNA, the CDR3 is TGTGCCAGCAGGGACGGACAAACTAGCACAGATACGCAGTATTTT.

In regard to this clone: The sample holds other DNA sequences that translate to the same CDR3. V usage is TRBV19 and J usage is TRBJ1-5; D is ambiguous. V was shortened by 4 bases and J by 6 bases, with 4 bases between the two germline ends. This CDR3 is built from 11 residues. From germline, CDR1 is LNHDA and CDR2 SQIVND (reference sequence). The CDR3 here is CASSRGQPQHF. In nucleotides, the CDR3 is TGTGCCAGTAGTAGGGGTCAGCCCCAGCATTTT. Supplemented by reference TRBV19 and TRBJ1-5, the full variable domain reads DGGITQSPKYLFRKEGQNVTLSCEQNLNHDAMYWYRQDPGQGLRLIYYSQIVNDFQKGDIAEGYSVSREKKESFPLTVTSAQKNPTAFYLCASSRGQPQHFGDGTRLSIL.

Remarks on this clone: One end of the junction fails to match germline, which may point to a read error. The chain couples TRBV25-1 to TRBJ2-5; D may be TRBD1 or TRBD2 (5 bases each). The CDR3 extends over 13 amino acids. CDR1 and CDR2 (germline): MGHDK, SYGVNS. In nucleotides, the CDR3 is TGTGCCAGCAGCGTCCGGGACCAAGGGACCCAGTACTTC. Its protein is CASSVRDQGTQYF.

CDR3 protein: CATSGPPGIQYF. The CDR3 DNA follows: TGTGCCACCTCAGGACCACCGGGAATTCAGTACTTC. V and J are TRBV6-5 and TRBJ2-4; possible D gene TRBD2, 5 bases. This CDR3 comprises 12 residues. Germline V gene sequence: CDR1 MNHEY, CDR2 SVGAGI. Between the trimmed V and J ends, which lost 10 bases and 10 bases, there was a span of 17 bases.

The rearrangement links TRBV9 to TRBJ2-1, with 8 bases that match TRBD1. The germline V gene encodes CDR1 SGDLS and CDR2 YYNGEE. The CDR3 contains 14 residues. The V and J ends lost 3 bases and 4 bases, in that order; junction bases with no gene match: 3. CDR3 DNA sequence: TGTGCCAGCAGCGGCGGACAGGGTTACAATGAGCAGTTCTTC. Protein product: CASSGGQGYNEQFF.

The chain links TRBV6-4 to TRBJ1-2, with a weak D call TRBD1 (6 bases). Germline V lookup: CDR1 MRHNA, CDR2 SNTAGT. The CDR3 is made up of 13 amino acids. V dropped 0 bases and J dropped 7 bases, with 9 bases sitting between them. CDR3 region: CASSDSIRGGYTF. The CDR3, as DNA: TGTGCCAGCAGTGACTCGATCAGGGGTGGCTACACCTTC.

The chain recombines TRBV5-1 with TRBJ2-1; D gene unclear. Germline V gene sequence: CDR1 SGHRS, CDR2 YFSETQ. V was pared by 9 bases and J by 6 bases, with 19 bases between. This CDR3 has 14 amino acids. As DNA, the CDR3 is TGCGCCACTAAGCTTGATTATAGAACCAATGAGCAGTTCTTC. Amino acids: CATKLDYRTNEQFF.

CDR3 protein: CASRGLAGGLIGYEQYF. As DNA, the CDR3 is TGTGCCAGCAGGGGACTAGCGGGAGGGCTCATTGGCTACGAGCAGTACTTC. The V and J genes are TRBV27 and TRBJ2-7, with 16 positions matching TRBD2. The germline gives CDR1 MNHEY, CDR2 SMNVEV (reference sequence). V was clipped by 6 bases and J by 3 bases; unmatched bases: 8. This CDR3 comprises 17 residues.

The gene calls are TRBV19 and TRBJ1-4; a weak D match, TRBD1 (6 bases). CDR1 LNHDA and CDR2 SQIVND come from the germline V gene (reference sequence). Trimming removed 1 base from V and 4 bases from J, with 10 bases in between. The CDR3 consists of 15 residues. The DNA for the CDR3 is TGTGCCAGTAGTATAGGGACAGCCCATAATGAAAAACTGTTTTTT. It is translated as CASSIGTAHNEKLFF.

This chain links TRBV6-4 with TRBJ2-4; D call uncertain. Germline CDR1 reads MRHNA; CDR2 reads SNTAGT. V gave up 0 bases and J gave up 0 bases, with 12 bases separating them. There are 17 residues in the CDR3. The CDR3 bases are TGTGCCAGCAGTGACTCCCTGAACACTCTAGCCAAAAACATTCAGTACTTC. Translated, it gives CASSDSLNTLAKNIQYF.

This clone has a single count. V is TRBV6-1 and J is TRBJ2-3, with D perhaps matching TRBD2 (6 bases). The CDR3 extends over 15 amino acids. The V gene lost 2 bases and the J gene lost 2 bases, with 11 bases spanning the gap. Germline V gene sequence: CDR1 MNHNS, CDR2 SASEGT. The CDR3 nucleotides read TGTGCCAGCAGTGAATTGGGCGGGGCCACAGATACGCAGTATTTT. This gives the protein CASSELGGATDTQYF.

This chain uses TRBV6-5 with TRBJ2-2; 12 nucleotides agree with TRBD2. This CDR3 is 15 amino acids long. V trimming: 4 bases; J trimming: 8 bases; junction bases outside the gene matches: 5. The germline V gene encodes CDR1 MNHEY and CDR2 SVGAGI. The CDR3 sequence is CASSSGLAGGGELFF. As DNA, the CDR3 is TGTGCCAGCAGTTCGGGACTAGCGGGCGGGGGGGAGCTGTTTTTT.

The count of this clone is one. J is TRBJ2-6 and V is TRBV6-2 or TRBV6-3; either TRBD1 or TRBD2 may fit D (5 bases each). Germline CDR1 reads MNHEY; CDR2 reads SVGEGT. CDR3 length: 14 residues. V dropped 5 bases and J dropped 2 bases, with 7 bases sitting between them. DNA for the CDR3: TGTGCCAGCAGTCGGGGCGCTGGGGCCAACGTCCTGACTTTC. Amino acid sequence: CASSRGAGANVLTF.

V is TRBV5-4 and J is TRBJ2-7, with 8 bases that match TRBD1. CDR3 length: 14 amino acids. Germline V gene sequence: CDR1 SGHNT, CDR2 YYREEE (reference sequence). J lost 2 bases, V lost 3 bases, and 4 bases had no gene match. The CDR3 protein is CASSSDRVPYEQYF. CDR3 nucleotide sequence: TGTGCCAGCAGCTCGGACAGGGTACCCTACGAGCAGTACTTC.

This clone was counted between two and nine times. V and J are TRBV7-9 and TRBJ1-4, with a possible D match to TRBD1 (5 bases). Germline V gene lookup returns CDR1 SEHNR and CDR2 FQNEAQ (reference sequence). The CDR3 is 14 residues long. Deletions cut 3 bases from V and 6 bases from J, with 11 bases between. CDR3 in DNA: TGTGCCAGCAGCTTCGGGGGGAATGATGAAAAACTGTTTTTT. Protein: CASSFGGNDEKLFF.

The chain combines TRBV6-6 with TRBJ2-3; no firm D call. Germline CDR1 MNHNY, CDR2 SVGAGI (reference sequence). V lost 4 bases and J lost 0, with 8 bases in between. The CDR3 spans 14 residues. The CDR3 sequence is CASSFETSTDTQYF. In nucleotides, the CDR3 is TGTGCCAGCAGTTTCGAAACTAGCACAGATACGCAGTATTTT.

The genes are TRBV27 and TRBJ2-7, with 12 nucleotides matching TRBD2. J gave up 5 bases and V 3 bases, and 5 bases lay outside the gene matches. The CDR3 covers 15 residues. Per germline, CDR1 MNHEY and CDR2 SMNVEV (reference sequence). CDR3 DNA: TGTGCCAGCAGTTTCTCGACTAGCGGGAGCCACGAGCAGTACTTC. As protein: CASSFSTSGSHEQYF.

The rearrangement joins TRBV7-6 to TRBJ1-3; 9 bases are a match to TRBD1. CDR1 is SGHVS and CDR2 is FNYEAQ in the germline V gene. V was clipped by 5 bases and J by 3 bases; unmatched bases: 5. CDR3 length: 15 residues. The DNA of the CDR3 is TGTGCCAGCAGCATCGGGACAGGGAGTGGAAACACCATATATTTT. It translates to CASSIGTGSGNTIYF.

This clone was detected once. The chain uses TRBV7-9 and TRBJ1-2, with a weak D call TRBD1 (5 bases). Trimming took 4 bases from V and 5 from J, leaving 11 bases between them. Germline V gene lookup returns CDR1 SEHNR and CDR2 FQNEAQ (reference sequence). This CDR3 has 13 amino acids. This CDR3 is CASSSSSGYGYTF. For the CDR3, the DNA is TGTGCCAGCAGCTCCTCTTCAGGGTATGGCTACACCTTC. The whole variable domain, remainder taken from reference TRBV7-9 and TRBJ1-2, is DTGVSQNPRHKITKRGQNVTFRCDPISEHNRLYWYRQTLGQGPEFLTYFQNEAQLEKSRLLSDRFSAERPKGSFSTLEIQRTEQGDSAMYLCASSSSSGYGYTFGSGTRLTVV.

The rearrangement links TRBV7-2 to TRBJ1-2, with 8 bases identical to TRBD1. The ends lost 5 bases at V and 2 bases at J; junction bases unmatched: 1. The germline CDR1 and CDR2 sequences are SGHTA and FQGNSA. This CDR3 is built from 13 residues. The CDR3 coding sequence is TGTGCCAGCAGCCGACAGGGGAACTATGGCTACACCTTC. Its translation: CASSRQGNYGYTF.

The chain joins TRBV5-1 to TRBJ2-7, with D perhaps TRBD1 (6 bases). Germline lookup yields CDR1 SGHRS and CDR2 YFSETQ. Trimming took off 4 bases at V and 2 bases at J, with 19 bases between the two ends. This CDR3 contains 16 residues. CDR3 in DNA: TGCGCCAGCAGCGCGGTTGTCCAGGGGCCTACCTACGAGCAGTACTTC. Translating gives CASSAVVQGPTYEQYF.

This clone was counted between two and nine times. This chain connects TRBV4-1 to TRBJ2-1, with D maybe TRBD2 (5 bases). This CDR3 has 12 residues. Looked up from germline, CDR1 is MGHRA and CDR2 is YSYEKL. Trimming stripped 7 bases from V and 3 bases from J, with 7 bases between. CDR3 sequence (DNA): TGCGCCAGCACCCGGGACTACAATGAGCAGTTCTTC. Translated, it gives CASTRDYNEQFF.